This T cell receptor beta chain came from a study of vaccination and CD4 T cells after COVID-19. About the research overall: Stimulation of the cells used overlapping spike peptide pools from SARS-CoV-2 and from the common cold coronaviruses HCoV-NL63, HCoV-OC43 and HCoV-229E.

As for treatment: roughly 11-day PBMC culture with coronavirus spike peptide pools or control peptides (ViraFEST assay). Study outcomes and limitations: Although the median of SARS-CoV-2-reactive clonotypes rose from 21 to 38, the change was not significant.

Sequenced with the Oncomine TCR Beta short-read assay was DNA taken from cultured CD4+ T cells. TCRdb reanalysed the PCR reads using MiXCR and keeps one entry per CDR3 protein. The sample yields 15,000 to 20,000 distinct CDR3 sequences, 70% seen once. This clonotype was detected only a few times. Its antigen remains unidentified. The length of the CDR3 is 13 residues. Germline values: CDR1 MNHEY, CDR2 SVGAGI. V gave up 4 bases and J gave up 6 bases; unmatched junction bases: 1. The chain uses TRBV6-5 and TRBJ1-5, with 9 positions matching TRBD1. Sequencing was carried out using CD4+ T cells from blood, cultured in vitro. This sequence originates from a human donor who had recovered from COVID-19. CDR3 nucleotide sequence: TGTGCCAGCAGTTGGGACAGGGTTCAGCCCCAGCATTTT. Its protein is CASSWDRVQPQHF.